The 22 T cell receptor beta chains in this list originate from one sample, sequenced in a study of T cell responses to AZD1222 COVID-19 vaccine. Profiled with immunoSEQ multiplex PCR; TCRdb holds only in-frame clones, not every one. The profile shows 180,000 or so clones, 92% of them singletons. This material consisted of peripheral blood, taken 28 days after the second AZD1222 dose. All receptors derive from an adult who received the AZD1222 COVID-19 vaccine.

With regard to this clone: Germline and junction disagree at one end, which may indicate a read error. J is TRBJ2-7 and V is TRBV15; 8 bases fit TRBD1. The CDR3 sequence is 15 residues long. Per the germline V gene, CDR1 is LNHNV and CDR2 is YYDKDF (reference sequence). CDR3 bases: TGTGCCACCAGCCGAGAGGACAGGGAGGCCTACGAGCAGTACTTC. It is translated as CATSREDREAYEQYF.

As DNA, the CDR3 is TGTGCCAGCACATACTACTCCTACAATGAGCAGTTCTTC. Translated, it gives CASTYYSYNEQFF. The chain carries TRBV2 and TRBJ2-1; the D is unclear. Deletions cut 7 bases from V and 0 bases from J, with 7 bases between. The CDR3 has 13 residues. Per germline, CDR1 SNHLY and CDR2 FYNNEI.

There are a few counts of this clone. The V gene is TRBV18, the J gene TRBJ1-2; a weak D match, TRBD1 (5 bases). Germline loops: CDR1 KGHSH, CDR2 LQKENI. The CDR3 length is 14 residues. V was shortened by 2 bases and J by 4 bases, with 11 bases between the two germline ends. The DNA of the CDR3 is TGTGCCAGCTCACCAGCGGGGCCTCGCTATGGCTACACCTTC. Translated: CASSPAGPRYGYTF.

This clone appeared a single time. The chain has TRBV7-9 and TRBJ2-3; 7 bases agree with TRBD1. Losses at the gene ends were 5 bases for V and 7 bases for J; bases not matched to a gene: 6. Germline CDR1 reads SEHNR; CDR2 reads FQNEAQ (reference sequence). The length of the CDR3 is 13 residues. DNA for the CDR3: TGTGCCAGCAGCGTACAGGGACAGCATACGCAGTATTTT. This gives the protein CASSVQGQHTQYF.

DNA for the CDR3: TGTGCCAGCAGTTTTTTTGGGACTGAAGCTTTCTTT. It encodes CASSFFGTEAFF. The rearrangement links TRBV28 to TRBJ1-1; D not certain. The germline V gene has CDR1 MDHEN and CDR2 SYDVKM. Trimming removed 3 bases at V and 5 bases at J, with 7 bases between. The CDR3 consists of 12 residues.

The chain uses TRBV20-1 and TRBJ2-1; the D is unclear. The ends were cut back, 6 bases at V and 5 bases at J, with 8 bases in the middle. CDR1 is DFQATT, CDR2 SNEGSKA, per germline (reference sequence). CDR3 length: 11 residues. This chain's CDR3 is CSAISDNEQFF. The CDR3 DNA follows: TGCAGTGCGATCAGTGACAATGAGCAGTTCTTC.

The CDR3 bases are TGTGCCACCAGTGATGGACAGGGCGTCGACGGCTACACCTTC. Translation gives CATSDGQGVDGYTF. The gene calls are TRBV24-1 and TRBJ1-2; TRBD1 aligns across 8 bases. The germline CDR1 and CDR2 sequences are KGHDR and SFDVKD. The V segment lost 3 bases and the J segment 8 bases; nucleotides outside the gene matches: 7. CDR3 length: 14 amino acids.

The V gene is TRBV3-1 (or the pseudogene TRBV3-2), the J gene TRBJ1-6; 7 bases line up with TRBD1. Trimming cost V 4 bases and J 6 bases; bases outside gene matches: 6. Germline V gives CDR1 LGHDT, CDR2 YNNKEL (reference sequence). The CDR3 is 15 residues long. CDR3 nucleotides: TGTGCCAGCAGCCCCCTGACAGGGCCTAATTCACCCCTCCACTTT. Translation: CASSPLTGPNSPLHF.

This clone is a singleton in its sample. The chain joins TRBV19 to TRBJ1-2, with D possibly being TRBD1 (5 bases). The CDR3 contains 15 residues. Trimming shortened V by 5 bases and J by 6 bases, and 19 bases separated the two germline ends. The germline V gene has CDR1 LNHDA and CDR2 SQIVND (reference sequence). The CDR3 DNA reads TGTGCCAGTAGTTTCAAAACCACAGGTTCGGATGGCTACACCTTC. Amino acids: CASSFKTTGSDGYTF.

The V and J genes are TRBV27 and TRBJ2-7, with D perhaps TRBD1 or TRBD2 (5 bases each). Trimming cost V 4 bases and J 1 base, with 8 bases left between them. Germline CDR1 and CDR2: MNHEY and SMNVEV (reference sequence). This CDR3 is built from 13 residues. CDR3 region: CASSWDGSYEQYF. The CDR3 nucleotides are TGTGCCAGCAGTTGGGACGGTTCCTACGAGCAGTACTTC.

The chain combines TRBV2 with TRBJ2-1, with 8 bases identical to TRBD2. J gave up 3 bases and V 2 bases, and 6 bases lay outside the gene matches. Germline values: CDR1 SNHLY, CDR2 FYNNEI. This CDR3 has 16 residues. The CDR3: CASSETGTSGYNEQFF. DNA of the CDR3: TGTGCCAGCAGTGAAACCGGGACTAGTGGCTACAATGAGCAGTTCTTC.

The rearrangement links TRBV5-1 to TRBJ2-2, with a possible D match to TRBD2 (5 bases). V lost 4 bases and J 8 bases, leaving 15 bases between the germline ends. The CDR3 is made up of 14 amino acids. The germline CDR1 and CDR2 sequences are SGHRS and YFSETQ. CDR3 in DNA: TGCGCCAGCAGCCAGGACTGGACCTCAGGGGAGCTGTTTTTT. It specifies CASSQDWTSGELFF.

The chain uses TRBV30 and TRBJ1-1; 7 bases agree with TRBD1. Germline lookup yields CDR1 GTSNPN and CDR2 SVGIG (reference sequence). Unmatched junction bases numbered 10, after V lost 2 bases and J lost 4 bases. The CDR3 contains 15 residues. As DNA, the CDR3 is TGTGCCTGGAGTTTCCTAGGAGCAGGGGGCACTGAAGCTTTCTTT. It is translated as CAWSFLGAGGTEAFF.

The chain couples TRBV16 to TRBJ1-4; no reliable D call. Germline CDR1 is KGHSY and CDR2 is FQNENV. With 0 bases removed from V and 8 bases from J, the gap between germline ends came to 16 bases. CDR3 length equals 16 residues. CDR3 sequence reads: CASSQSRPGGREKLFF. In nucleotides, the CDR3 is TGTGCCAGCAGCCAATCCCGCCCGGGTGGCAGGGAAAAACTGTTTTTT.

The chain joins TRBV6-4 to TRBJ1-1; perhaps TRBD1 as D (6 bases). The V end was cut by 11 bases, the J end by 4 bases, with 17 bases between. This CDR3 comprises 13 residues. CDR1 and CDR2 from the germline V gene are MRHNA and SNTAGT. CDR3 in amino acids: CAGTSEGGTEAFF. As DNA, the CDR3 is TGTGCCGGCACCTCTGAGGGGGGCACTGAAGCTTTCTTT.

This sequence joins TRBV4-3 and TRBJ2-1; D is unresolved. The CDR3 extends over 15 amino acids. Germline-derived CDR1 and CDR2 are LGHNA and YSLEER. Trimming cost V 0 bases and J 6 bases, with 12 bases left between them. CDR3 coding DNA: TGCGCCAGCAGCCAAGACAGGCTCGTCGGCAATGAGCAGTTCTTC. Amino acid sequence: CASSQDRLVGNEQFF.

The CDR3, as DNA: TGTGCCAGCAGGTCGCTTGGGGGGATCTACTACGAGCAGTACTTC. This gives the protein CASRSLGGIYYEQYF. This chain connects TRBV27 to TRBJ2-7, with D tentatively TRBD2 (6 bases). V lost 6 bases to trimming and J lost 3 bases, with 18 bases between them. CDR1 MNHEY and CDR2 SMNVEV come from the germline V gene (reference sequence). This CDR3 region has 15 residues.

The chain employs TRBV11-2 and TRBJ2-1; TRBD2 matches at 9 bases. Trimming took 2 bases from V and 3 from J; bases not matched to a gene: 11. The CDR3 runs to 18 residues. CDR1 is SGHAT and CDR2 is FQNNGV in the germline V gene. The CDR3 here is CASSLRGASGVFYNEQFF. DNA of the CDR3: TGTGCCAGCAGCTTACGGGGGGCTAGCGGGGTCTTCTACAATGAGCAGTTCTTC.

This clone was picked up one time. The J gene is TRBJ1-5, the V gene TRBV27; TRBD1 matches at 7 bases. Germline CDR1 reads MNHEY; CDR2 reads SMNVEV (reference sequence). The CDR3 is 15 residues long. Germline trimming cut 3 bases from V and 0 bases from J; bases unmatched to any gene: 2. The CDR3 loop is CASSFGTDSNQPQHF. In DNA, the CDR3 is TGTGCCAGCAGTTTCGGGACAGATAGCAATCAGCCCCAGCATTTT.

The V and J genes are TRBV30 and TRBJ1-6, with TRBD1 as a possible D gene (5 bases). CDR1 is GTSNPN and CDR2 is SVGIG in the germline V gene (reference sequence). The V and J ends lost 4 bases and 4 bases respectively, with 5 bases between them. CDR3 size: 12 residues. The CDR3 coding sequence is TGTGCCTGGACAGGGTATAATTCACCCCTCCACTTT. It encodes CAWTGYNSPLHF. Complete variable domain (other parts from reference TRBV30 and TRBJ1-6): SQTIHQWPATLVQPVGSPLSLECTVEGTSNPNLYWYRQAAGRGLQLLFYSVGIGQISSEVPQNLSASRPQDRQFILSSKKLLLSDSGFYLCAWTGYNSPLHFGNGTRLTVT.

With regard to this clone: The sample contains more than one DNA sequence encoding this CDR3. The chain has TRBV19 and TRBJ2-7; a weak D match, TRBD2 (5 bases). Germline CDR1 is LNHDA and CDR2 is SQIVND (reference sequence). There are 13 residues in the CDR3. V lost 9 bases to trimming and J lost 2 bases, with 14 bases between them. In nucleotides, the CDR3 is TGTGCCAGCAGCCCCACGGGGACCTACGAGCAGTACTTC. Residues: CASSPTGTYEQYF.

V and J are TRBV30 and TRBJ2-1; 8 bases are a match to TRBD2. CDR3 length: 15 residues. Germline-derived CDR1 and CDR2 are GTSNPN and SVGIG (reference sequence). V lost 0 bases and J lost 5; bases outside the gene matches: 6. Written as DNA, the CDR3 is TGTGCCTGGAGTGTCTATTCGGGGGGGAACAATGAGCAGTTCTTC. Translating it yields CAWSVYSGGNNEQFF.